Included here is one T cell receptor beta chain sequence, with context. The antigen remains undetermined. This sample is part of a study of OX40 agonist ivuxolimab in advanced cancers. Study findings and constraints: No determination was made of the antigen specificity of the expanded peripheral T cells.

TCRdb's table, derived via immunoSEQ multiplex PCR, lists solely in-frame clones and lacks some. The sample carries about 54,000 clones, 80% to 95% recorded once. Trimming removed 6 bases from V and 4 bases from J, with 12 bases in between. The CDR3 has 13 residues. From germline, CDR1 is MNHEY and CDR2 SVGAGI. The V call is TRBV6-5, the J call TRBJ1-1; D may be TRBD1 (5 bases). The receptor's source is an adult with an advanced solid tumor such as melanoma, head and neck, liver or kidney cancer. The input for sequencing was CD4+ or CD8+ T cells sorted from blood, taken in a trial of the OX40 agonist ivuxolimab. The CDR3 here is CASSLRGGTEAFF. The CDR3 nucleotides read TGTGCCAGCAGCCTGAGGGGTGGCACTGAAGCTTTCTTT.